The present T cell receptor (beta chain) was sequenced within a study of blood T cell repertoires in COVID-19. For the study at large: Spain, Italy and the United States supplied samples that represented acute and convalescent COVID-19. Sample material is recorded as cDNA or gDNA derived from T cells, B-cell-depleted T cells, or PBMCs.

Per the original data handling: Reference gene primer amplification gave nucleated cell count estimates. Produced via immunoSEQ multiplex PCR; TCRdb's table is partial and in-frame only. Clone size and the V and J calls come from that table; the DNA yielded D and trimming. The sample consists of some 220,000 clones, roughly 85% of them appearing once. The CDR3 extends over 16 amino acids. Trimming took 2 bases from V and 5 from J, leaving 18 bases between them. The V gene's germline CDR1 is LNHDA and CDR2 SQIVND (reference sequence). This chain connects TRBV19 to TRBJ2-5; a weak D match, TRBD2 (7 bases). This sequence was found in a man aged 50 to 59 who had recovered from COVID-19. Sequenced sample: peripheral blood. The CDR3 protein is CASSIFRGRAQETQYF. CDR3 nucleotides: TGTGCCAGTAGTATATTTAGGGGGAGGGCCCAGGAGACCCAGTACTTC.